The 27 T cell receptor beta chains reported below all come from one sample, sequenced in a study of blood T cell repertoires in COVID-19. Repertoires were generated with immunoSEQ multiplex PCR, while TCRdb's copy carries only in-frame clones and drops some. The table lists a few hundred thousand clones, about 90% of them singletons. The sequenced sample was PBMCs or T cells enriched from blood (not recorded which). These receptors were taken from a woman under 40 who had recovered from COVID-19.

This clone was seen just once. V and J are TRBV6-1 and TRBJ1-5, with D possibly TRBD1 on 5 matching bases. V dropped 0 bases and J dropped 3 bases, with 9 bases sitting between them. The CDR3 consists of 15 residues. Germline V gives CDR1 MNHNS, CDR2 SASEGT. CDR3 amino acids: CASSEALGVNQPQHF. CDR3 DNA: TGTGCCAGCAGTGAAGCGCTAGGGGTCAATCAGCCCCAGCATTTT.

The chain joins TRBV7-2 to TRBJ1-1; D gene unclear. Germline-derived CDR1 and CDR2 are SGHTA and FQGNSA. The V gene lost 3 bases and the J gene lost 1 base, with 6 bases spanning the gap. The CDR3 totals 13 residues. CDR3 DNA: TGTGCCAGCAGCTTGCAGTCGAACACTGAAGCTTTCTTT. Translating it yields CASSLQSNTEAFF.

The V and J genes are TRBV3-1 (or the pseudogene TRBV3-2) and TRBJ1-1; D gene uncertain. The CDR3 covers 13 residues. V lost 0 bases and J 4 bases, leaving 6 bases between the germline ends. Germline CDR1 reads LGHDT; CDR2 reads YNNKEL (reference sequence). The CDR3 sequence: CASSQEVLTEAFF. CDR3 DNA: TGTGCCAGCAGCCAAGAGGTACTCACTGAAGCTTTCTTT.

This clone was detected only once. V is TRBV7-9 and J is TRBJ2-5, with TRBD2 matching 9 bases. The V gene end was trimmed by 5 bases and the J gene end by 1 base; junction bases not matched to a gene: 8. The V gene's germline CDR1 is SEHNR and CDR2 FQNEAQ (reference sequence). The CDR3 totals 16 residues. Here the CDR3 reads CASSPPSGVFQETQYF. The CDR3 DNA is TGTGCCAGCAGCCCTCCTAGCGGGGTGTTCCAAGAGACCCAGTACTTC.

V gene TRBV7-9 combines with J gene TRBJ1-1, with 10 bases aligning to TRBD1. Trimming removed 5 bases from V and 4 bases from J; junction bases left unmatched: 4. Germline V gene lookup returns CDR1 SEHNR and CDR2 FQNEAQ (reference sequence). CDR3 length equals 14 residues. CDR3: CASSPTGGTTEAFF. CDR3 DNA: TGTGCCAGCAGCCCGACAGGGGGCACCACTGAAGCTTTCTTT.

To note about this clone: The sample has other DNA sequences that encode this CDR3 too. The rearrangement joins TRBV12-3 or TRBV12-4 to TRBJ2-7; possible D gene TRBD1, 6 bases. The length of the CDR3 is 12 residues. Trimming left V 3 bases short and J 3 bases short, with 6 bases between. For the CDR3, the DNA is TGTGCCAGCAGTTTGACAGGCTACGAGCAGTACTTC. Residues: CASSLTGYEQYF.

The rearrangement uses TRBV28 and TRBJ1-5; the D gene is possibly TRBD1 (6 bases). This CDR3 region has 14 residues. CDR1 MDHEN and CDR2 SYDVKM come from the germline V gene. V lost 6 bases, J lost 3 bases, and 12 bases lay in between. The DNA for the CDR3 is TGTGCCAGCAGGGTCCAGGGGTACAATCAGCCCCAGCATTTT. It codes for CASRVQGYNQPQHF.

The chain recombines TRBV11-2 with TRBJ2-1; D is unclear. V was trimmed by 3 bases and J by 10 bases, leaving 10 bases between them. There are 12 residues in the CDR3. The germline V gene encodes CDR1 SGHAT and CDR2 FQNNGV. In DNA form, the CDR3 reads TGTGCCAGCAGCTTCCAGGCAAGCGAGCAGTTCTTC. Its translation: CASSFQASEQFF.

V and J are TRBV10-3 and TRBJ2-3; 8 nucleotides align to TRBD1. Trimming at V came to 2 bases and at J to 2 bases, leaving 9 bases not matched to a gene. This CDR3 contains 17 residues. CDR1 and CDR2 (germline): ENHRY, SYGVKD. The chain's CDR3 is CAISESPRGPDTDTQYF. CDR3 in DNA: TGTGCCATCAGTGAGAGCCCCAGGGGGCCAGACACAGATACGCAGTATTTT.

The rearrangement joins TRBV5-6 to TRBJ1-2; 7 positions agree with TRBD1. Unmatched junction bases numbered 8, after V lost 5 bases and J lost 4 bases. From germline, CDR1 is SGHDT and CDR2 YYEEEE. This CDR3 region has 14 residues. The CDR3 bases are TGTGCCAGCAGTTATCTCCAGGGGGGCTATGGCTACACCTTC. Amino acid sequence: CASSYLQGGYGYTF. Drawing the rest from reference TRBV5-6 and TRBJ1-2, the complete variable domain is DAGVTQSPTHLIKTRGQQVTLRCSPKSGHDTVSWYQQALGQGPQFIFQYYEEEERQRGNFPDRFSGHQFPNYSSELNVNALLLGDSALYLCASSYLQGGYGYTFGSGTRLTVV.

This chain joins TRBV27 and TRBJ2-5; TRBD2 matches 13 bases. Germline assignment: CDR1 MNHEY and CDR2 SMNVEV (reference sequence). The CDR3 length is 16 residues. The junction had 7 bases not matched to a gene; V was cut back by 4 bases and J by 5 bases. For the CDR3, the DNA is TGTGCCAGCAGTTCAGGGACTAGCGGGACCTGGGAGACCCAGTACTTC. Translated: CASSSGTSGTWETQYF.

J is TRBJ2-1 and V is TRBV27, with 7 positions matching TRBD2. The germline gives CDR1 MNHEY, CDR2 SMNVEV (reference sequence). The V and J ends lost 2 bases and 5 bases, in that order; junction bases with no gene match: 6. The CDR3 totals 15 residues. This chain's CDR3 is CASSLETSIHNEQFF. The CDR3 bases are TGTGCCAGCAGTTTAGAGACTAGCATCCACAATGAGCAGTTCTTC.

The sample holds one count of this clone. The gene calls are TRBV7-2 and TRBJ2-6; D remains unclear. The V end was cut by 1 base, the J end by 0 bases, with 7 bases between. The germline gives CDR1 SGHTA, CDR2 FQGNSA. This CDR3 is built from 16 residues. CDR3 sequence reads: CASSLGAISGANVLTF. CDR3 nucleotide sequence: TGTGCCAGCAGCTTAGGGGCAATCTCTGGGGCCAACGTCCTGACTTTC.

The chain employs TRBV9 and TRBJ2-5, with 13 bases that match TRBD2. This CDR3 is 16 amino acids long. Germline lookup yields CDR1 SGDLS and CDR2 YYNGEE. V was clipped by 4 bases and J by 2 bases; unmatched bases: 5. The DNA for the CDR3 is TGTGCCAGCAGCATGGGACTAGCGGGACTGCAAGAGACCCAGTACTTC. It translates to CASSMGLAGLQETQYF.

V and J are TRBV7-3 and TRBJ2-3; 7 nucleotides line up with TRBD1. The trim removed 5 bases at V and 0 bases at J, leaving 5 bases unmatched. The CDR3 spans 15 residues. Germline values: CDR1 SGHTA, CDR2 FQGTGA. Here the CDR3 DNA reads TGTGCCAGCAGCCAGGACAGGTCTAGCACAGATACGCAGTATTTT. The encoded protein is CASSQDRSSTDTQYF.

This chain joins TRBV19 and TRBJ1-6, with unresolved D. The CDR3 runs 13 residues. V shed 5 bases and J shed 6 bases, with 8 bases lying between them. Germline CDR1 reads LNHDA; CDR2 reads SQIVND (reference sequence). CDR3 loop: CASSPGGNSPLHF. DNA of the CDR3: TGTGCCAGTAGTCCCGGTGGTAATTCACCCCTCCACTTT.

This clone was seen just once. DNA of the CDR3: TGTGCCACCAGATCCGGGACAGAATACGGCGAAGCTTTCTTT. Translating it yields CATRSGTEYGEAFF. V gene TRBV24-1 combines with J gene TRBJ1-1, with 7 positions matching TRBD1. The CDR3 extends over 14 amino acids. V lost 7 bases and J lost 8; bases outside the gene matches: 12. The germline V gene has CDR1 KGHDR and CDR2 SFDVKD.

The chain combines TRBV25-1 with TRBJ1-4; 8 positions match TRBD1. This CDR3 is 14 amino acids long. The germline V gene encodes CDR1 MGHDK and CDR2 SYGVNS. V shed 6 bases and J 7 bases; nucleotides not matched to a gene: 7. The CDR3, as DNA: TGTGCCAGCAGCGTATGGACAGGGAGTGAAAAACTGTTTTTT. It encodes CASSVWTGSEKLFF.

This clone appeared a few times. CDR3 nucleotides: TGTGCCAGCAGCGCCGGGGTAGCGGCTAACAATGAGCAGTTCTTC. Translated, it gives CASSAGVAANNEQFF. This chain uses TRBV9 with TRBJ2-1, with D possibly being TRBD2 (6 bases). Per germline, CDR1 SGDLS and CDR2 YYNGEE. V lost 3 bases and J lost 5, with 15 bases in between. The CDR3 sequence is 15 residues long.

J is TRBJ1-2 and V is TRBV12-5; possibly TRBD1 for D (5 bases). The CDR3 spans 14 residues. V lost 5 bases, J lost 4 bases, and 14 bases lay in between. In germline, CDR1 is LGHNT, CDR2 FRNRAP. CDR3 nucleotide sequence: TGTGCTAGTGGTCCACCGGGGGTGACCTATGGCTACACCTTC. It codes for CASGPPGVTYGYTF.

This chain links TRBV19 with TRBJ2-3; 11 bases fit TRBD2. Unmatched junction bases numbered 2, after V lost 2 bases and J lost 4 bases. CDR1 and CDR2 (germline): LNHDA, SQIVND (reference sequence). The CDR3 contains 15 residues. The CDR3 DNA sequence: TGTGCCAGTAGTATACAACTAGCGGGGGCAGATACGCAGTATTTT. Amino acid sequence: CASSIQLAGADTQYF. Combining the CDR3 with reference TRBV19 and TRBJ2-3 gives the whole variable domain DGGITQSPKYLFRKEGQNVTLSCEQNLNHDAMYWYRQDPGQGLRLIYYSQIVNDFQKGDIAEGYSVSREKKESFPLTVTSAQKNPTAFYLCASSIQLAGADTQYFGPGTRLTVL.

The J gene is TRBJ1-2, the V gene TRBV4-1; D not certain. This CDR3 spans 16 amino acids. From germline, CDR1 is MGHRA and CDR2 YSYEKL. The germline V and J ends were trimmed by 0 bases and 6 bases, with 17 bases remaining between them. The CDR3: CASSQDLALRGNGYTF. The CDR3 region has the DNA TGCGCCAGCAGCCAAGATTTAGCCCTCCGAGGGAATGGCTACACCTTC.

This chain connects TRBV7-9 to TRBJ2-3; 11 positions agree with TRBD2. Germline V gene data show CDR1 as SEHNR and CDR2 as FQNEAQ (reference sequence). CDR3 length equals 14 residues. V was clipped by 5 bases and J by 4 bases; unmatched bases: 2. As DNA, the CDR3 is TGTGCCAGCAGCATTAGCGGGGGGGCAGATACGCAGTATTTT. Translation: CASSISGGADTQYF.

This clone turned up a few times. This sequence joins TRBV20-1 and TRBJ2-3; TRBD2 agrees at 8 bases. V dropped 3 bases and J dropped 5; count of bases not matched to a gene: 13. Germline CDR1 is DFQATT and CDR2 is SNEGSKA (reference sequence). The CDR3 consists of 16 residues. CDR3: CSASSLREGSGDTQYF. CDR3 bases: TGCAGTGCTAGTAGTCTCCGGGAGGGTAGCGGAGATACGCAGTATTTT.

The rearrangement links TRBV7-9 to TRBJ1-5, with D unresolved. The CDR3 runs to 14 residues. The germline V and J ends were trimmed by 4 bases and 6 bases, with 13 bases remaining between them. Germline lookup yields CDR1 SEHNR and CDR2 FQNEAQ (reference sequence). CDR3 coding DNA: TGTGCCAGCAGCTATGGTGGTTTGCGTCAGCCCCAGCATTTT. It encodes CASSYGGLRQPQHF.

The chain uses TRBV4-2 and TRBJ2-7, with 10 positions matching TRBD2. This CDR3 has 15 amino acids. V shed 4 bases and J 2 bases; nucleotides not matched to a gene: 5. CDR1 is LGHNA and CDR2 is YNFKEQ in the germline V gene. The CDR3 DNA reads as TGTGCCAGCAGCCCGCTAGCGGGAGAGCCCTACGAGCAGTACTTC. Its protein product is CASSPLAGEPYEQYF.

This clone was counted between two and nine times. This chain joins TRBV24-1 and TRBJ1-3; 8 bases are a match to TRBD1. Germline V CDR1 and CDR2: KGHDR, SFDVKD. Trimming removed 12 bases from V and 7 bases from J; junction bases left unmatched: 16. This CDR3 contains 15 residues. CDR3 sequence: CAPVICRTGTNTIYF. The CDR3 coding sequence is TGTGCCCCAGTGATTTGCAGGACAGGGACCAACACCATATATTTT.